What follows are 31 T cell receptor beta chains derived from one specimen sequenced in a study of T cells in Graves' hyperthyroidism and ophthalmopathy. Amplification of TCR beta CDR3 regions used RNA as the template. The HTBI primer set drove a first-round RT-PCR of the TCR CDR3. From the multiplex PCR reads, TCRdb called clonotypes with MiXCR, one entry per CDR3 protein. The data contain around 400,000 distinct CDR3 sequences, more than 20% of them singletons. Sequencing was done on a sample of blood. The receptors originated from a man aged 45-60 years with Graves' hyperthyroidism.

V is TRBV2 and J is TRBJ1-1, with D possibly matching TRBD1 (5 bases). V was cut by 6 bases and J by 1 base, with 12 bases left in between. The CDR3 is made up of 14 amino acids. Germline V gene data show CDR1 as SNHLY and CDR2 as FYNNEI. CDR3 in amino acids: CASRIGGGNTEAFF. In DNA form, the CDR3 reads TGTGCCAGCAGAATTGGGGGGGGGAACACTGAAGCTTTCTTT. The complete variable domain, with remaining parts taken from reference TRBV2 and TRBJ1-1, reads EPEVTQTPSHQVTQMGQEVILRCVPISNHLYFYWYRQILGQKVEFLVSFYNNEISEKSEIFDDQFSVERPDGSNFTLKIRSTKLEDSAMYFCASRIGGGNTEAFFGQGTRLTVV.

In regard to this clonotype: This may stem from a read error, because a much larger clone lies one nucleotide away. This sequence joins TRBV6-2 or TRBV6-3 and TRBJ2-1, with D perhaps TRBD2 (5 bases). Trimming took off 8 bases at V and 0 bases at J, with 14 bases between the two ends. Per the germline V gene, CDR1 is MNHEY and CDR2 is SVGEGT. The CDR3 runs 15 residues. CDR3 residues: CASGGFLSSYNEQFF. CDR3 coding DNA: TGTGCCAGCGGAGGCTTTTTAAGCTCCTACAATGAGCAGTTCTTC.

This clonotype has only a few counts. The chain uses TRBV2 and TRBJ1-4; 10 nucleotides line up with TRBD1. Germline CDR1 is SNHLY and CDR2 is FYNNEI. This CDR3 has 15 residues. The ends lost 6 bases at V and 8 bases at J; junction bases unmatched: 9. As DNA, the CDR3 is TGTGCCAGCAGCGCGGGACAGGGGAACCAAGAAAAACTGTTTTTT. It translates to CASSAGQGNQEKLFF.

This clonotype showed up many times. In DNA form, the CDR3 reads TGTGCCAGCAGCGATACCGGGACAGTTAAAGAGACCCAGTACTTC. Protein sequence: CASSDTGTVKETQYF. The V call is TRBV11-2, the J call TRBJ2-5, with TRBD1 matching over 7 bases. The V gene end was trimmed by 5 bases and the J gene end by 3 bases; junction bases not matched to a gene: 9. CDR3 length: 15 amino acids. Germline lookup yields CDR1 SGHAT and CDR2 FQNNGV. Based on the CDR3 plus reference TRBV11-2 and TRBJ2-5, the full variable domain is EAGVAQSPRYKIIEKRQSVAFWCNPISGHATLYWYQQILGQGPKLLIQFQNNGVVDDSQLPKDRFSAERLKGVDSTLKIQPAKLEDSAVYLCASSDTGTVKETQYFGPGTRLLVL.

Worth noting for this clonotype: This may arise from a read error, as a much more abundant clone is one base away. This rearrangement joins TRBV7-9 to TRBJ2-1; 12 bases line up with TRBD2. In germline, CDR1 is SEHNR, CDR2 FQNEAQ (reference sequence). The CDR3 sequence is 16 residues long. CDR3 region: CASSPLAGGIYNEQSF. DNA of the CDR3: TGTGCCAGCAGCCCGCTAGCGGGAGGGATCTACAATGAGCAGTCCTTC.

This rearrangement joins TRBV30 to TRBJ2-7; D is ambiguous. The CDR3 runs 12 residues. Germline V gene lookup returns CDR1 GTSNPN and CDR2 SVGIG (reference sequence). V lost 0 bases and J 0 bases, leaving 3 bases between the germline ends. The CDR3 DNA is TGTGCCTGGAGTGTATTCTCCTACGAGCAGTACTTC. Protein sequence: CAWSVFSYEQYF.

This clonotype was found a few times. The CDR3 is CASSVGGQNTGELFF. The CDR3 DNA is TGTGCCAGCAGCGTCGGAGGGCAGAACACCGGGGAGCTGTTTTTT. The chain has TRBV3-1 and TRBJ2-2; tentatively, D is TRBD2 (6 bases). V lost 5 bases and J lost 1, with 11 bases in between. CDR3 length: 15 residues. The germline V gene encodes CDR1 LGHDT and CDR2 YNNKEL (reference sequence). The full variable domain, with the rest looked up from reference TRBV3-1 and TRBJ2-2, is DTAVSQTPKYLVTQMGNDKSIKCEQNLGHDTMYWYKQDSKKFLKIMFSYNNKELIINETVPNRFSPKSPDKAHLNLHINSLELGDSAVYFCASSVGGQNTGELFFGEGSRLTVL.

V is TRBV6-1 and J is TRBJ2-1; D is undetermined. This CDR3 contains 12 residues. The V end was cut by 6 bases, the J end by 8 bases, with 11 bases between. Germline CDR1 reads MNHNS; CDR2 reads SASEGT. For the CDR3, the DNA is TGTGCCAGCAGGGTGTCAGACTATGAGCAGTTCTTC. Protein: CASRVSDYEQFF.

This clonotype has more than one count but fewer than ten. The V and J genes are TRBV11-3 and TRBJ2-1; D not certain. Germline CDR1 SGHNT, CDR2 YENEEA. V was shortened by 4 bases and J by 2 bases, with 9 bases between the two germline ends. This CDR3 has 14 residues. The CDR3 loop reads CASSSSTTYNEQFF. CDR3 nucleotides: TGTGCCAGCAGCTCCTCGACCACCTACAATGAGCAGTTCTTC.

This clonotype was recorded at least ten times. The rearrangement joins TRBV7-3 to TRBJ2-7, with 10 positions matching TRBD2. This CDR3 region has 15 residues. Trimming cost V 4 bases and J 2 bases; bases outside gene matches: 5. CDR1 SGHTA and CDR2 FQGTGA come from the germline V gene. CDR3 loop: CASSSQAGGPYEQYF. CDR3 bases: TGTGCCAGCAGCTCCCAAGCGGGAGGGCCCTACGAGCAGTACTTC.

The chain employs TRBV2 and TRBJ1-3; D is uncertain. The V gene's germline CDR1 is SNHLY and CDR2 FYNNEI. Trimming left V 6 bases short and J 2 bases short, with 8 bases between. The CDR3 has 13 residues. DNA for the CDR3: TGTGCCAGCAGGAGGCAAACTGGAAACACCATATATTTT. Its translation: CASRRQTGNTIYF.

The chain has TRBV7-3 and TRBJ1-5; tentative D call: TRBD1 (6 bases). The CDR3 runs to 20 residues. Trimming removed 1 base from V and 1 base from J, with 23 bases in between. Germline-derived CDR1 and CDR2 are SGHTA and FQGTGA. The CDR3 loop is CASSLNVRAGALLSNQPQHF. CDR3 coding DNA: TGTGCCAGCAGCTTAAATGTTCGCGCAGGGGCCCTATTAAGCAATCAGCCCCAGCATTTT.

Ten or more counts support this clonotype. V gene TRBV3-1 combines with J gene TRBJ2-3; TRBD1 agrees at 10 bases. Germline values: CDR1 LGHDT, CDR2 YNNKEL (reference sequence). This CDR3 spans 15 amino acids. V was clipped by 7 bases and J by 3 bases; unmatched bases: 7. The CDR3 sequence is CASTPRDRGTDTQYF. The CDR3 nucleotides read TGTGCCAGCACCCCAAGGGACAGGGGAACAGATACGCAGTATTTT.

This clonotype was seen repeatedly, ten times or more. V usage is TRBV11-2 and J usage is TRBJ2-5, with D tentatively TRBD2 (5 bases). The CDR3 is made up of 11 amino acids. CDR1 SGHAT and CDR2 FQNNGV come from the germline V gene. The V gene lost 6 bases and the J gene lost 7 bases, with 9 bases spanning the gap. In DNA form, the CDR3 reads TGTGCCAGCAGGGGCCGGGGGACCCAGTACTTC. Its translation: CASRGRGTQYF.

This clonotype has only a few counts. This rearrangement joins TRBV2 to TRBJ2-7, with 8 bases that match TRBD2. Per the germline V gene, CDR1 is SNHLY and CDR2 is FYNNEI. V shed 6 bases, J shed 4 bases, and the junction held 8 bases outside the gene matches. CDR3 size: 14 residues. Written as DNA, the CDR3 is TGTGCCAGCAGCCCCGGGGGGGGTCGATACGAGCAGTACTTC. This translates into CASSPGGGRYEQYF.

This clonotype was counted at least ten times. The V call is TRBV28, the J call TRBJ2-3, with D maybe TRBD2 (5 bases). The CDR3 length is 18 residues. Germline CDR1 reads MDHEN; CDR2 reads SYDVKM. V was trimmed by 1 base and J by 0 bases, leaving 17 bases between them. The CDR3 DNA sequence: TGTGCCAGCAGTTTATCCCCCAGGAGGAGACCGAGCACAGATACGCAGTATTTT. Translated: CASSLSPRRRPSTDTQYF.

The rearrangement joins TRBV2 to TRBJ2-2; 8 bases align to TRBD1. Per the germline V gene, CDR1 is SNHLY and CDR2 is FYNNEI. Trimming at V came to 7 bases and at J to 7 bases, leaving 8 bases not matched to a gene. The CDR3 runs 14 residues. The CDR3 nucleotides are TGTGCCAGCACCCGGCAGGGGGCGGGCGGGGAGCTGTTTTTT. It translates to CASTRQGAGGELFF.

The chain has TRBV3-1 and TRBJ1-6; D perhaps matches TRBD1 (5 bases). V lost 4 bases and J 0 bases, leaving 7 bases between the germline ends. Germline V gene sequence: CDR1 LGHDT, CDR2 YNNKEL (reference sequence). The CDR3 loop spans 15 amino acids. Here the CDR3 DNA reads TGTGCCAGCAGCCTAGACAGCTCCTATAATTCACCCCTCCACTTT. Protein sequence: CASSLDSSYNSPLHF.

The chain recombines TRBV2 with TRBJ1-4; the D gene is possibly TRBD1 (6 bases). The V and J ends lost 7 bases and 7 bases respectively, with 13 bases between them. In germline, CDR1 is SNHLY, CDR2 FYNNEI. The CDR3 length is 13 residues. CDR3: CASIEGESEKLFF. CDR3 coding DNA: TGTGCCAGCATAGAGGGGGAGAGTGAAAAACTGTTTTTT.

This clonotype was detected a few times. The chain's CDR3 is CASNHAGSGNQPQHF. The CDR3 DNA follows: TGTGCCAGCAACCATGCTGGCTCGGGCAATCAGCCCCAGCATTTT. The chain has TRBV28 and TRBJ1-5; the D is unclear. CDR1 and CDR2 (germline): MDHEN, SYDVKM. V was shortened by 7 bases and J by 2 bases, with 15 bases between the two germline ends. The CDR3 is 15 amino acids.

This clonotype was detected many times. The J gene is TRBJ2-3, the V gene TRBV24-1, with 13 nucleotides matching TRBD2. Per germline, CDR1 KGHDR and CDR2 SFDVKD. The CDR3 extends over 16 amino acids. The trim removed 4 bases at V and 5 bases at J, leaving 5 bases unmatched. The CDR3 sequence: CATSETSGRARDTQYF. The CDR3 DNA reads as TGTGCCACCAGTGAAACTAGCGGGAGGGCCAGAGATACGCAGTATTTT.

This chain links TRBV12-3 or TRBV12-4 with TRBJ2-5, with D tentatively TRBD1 or TRBD2 (5 bases each). The length of the CDR3 is 14 residues. Deletions cut 3 bases from V and 6 bases from J, with 14 bases between. The CDR3 nucleotides read TGTGCCAGCAGTTTCACAGGAGGCGGGCAGACCCAGTACTTC. Amino acid sequence: CASSFTGGGQTQYF.

This clonotype was seen a handful of times. This chain uses TRBV20-1 with TRBJ1-2, with a weak D call TRBD1 (5 bases). V lost 3 bases to trimming and J lost 1 base, with 6 bases between them. From germline, CDR1 is DFQATT and CDR2 SNEGSKA (reference sequence). The CDR3 contains 12 residues. The CDR3 DNA reads as TGCAGTGCTAGGGGGGTTAACTATGGCTACACCTTC. It yields the protein CSARGVNYGYTF.

This sequence joins TRBV29-1 and TRBJ1-2; 12 nucleotides align to TRBD1. Germline-derived CDR1 and CDR2 are SQVTM and ANQGSEA. The CDR3 loop spans 17 amino acids. Unmatched junction bases numbered 14, after V lost 7 bases and J lost 2 bases. DNA of the CDR3: TGCAGCGCGATAGGGGGGACAGGGGGCGAAGGGAACTATGGCTACACCTTC. Residues: CSAIGGTGGEGNYGYTF.

V gene TRBV7-2 combines with J gene TRBJ2-7; 12 bases line up with TRBD2. The CDR3 is 15 residues long. Germline V CDR1 and CDR2: SGHTA, FQGNSA. The junction had 4 bases not matched to a gene; V was cut back by 5 bases and J by 2 bases. The CDR3 DNA is TGTGCCAGCAGCGAATCTAGCGGGAGGGCCTACGAGCAGTACTTC. It specifies CASSESSGRAYEQYF.

The chain is built from TRBV29-1 and TRBJ2-7; D is unresolved. This CDR3 contains 13 residues. V was shortened by 4 bases and J by 0 bases, with 10 bases between the two germline ends. Germline values: CDR1 SQVTM, CDR2 ANQGSEA. In DNA form, the CDR3 reads TGCAGCGTTGTCCGGCAGAGCTCCTACGAGCAGTACTTC. It encodes CSVVRQSSYEQYF.

Here the CDR3 reads CATSRGTASSYEQYF. The CDR3 nucleotides are TGTGCCACCAGCAGAGGAACAGCGTCTTCCTACGAGCAGTACTTC. The gene calls are TRBV15 and TRBJ2-7, with unresolved D. The CDR3 spans 15 residues. V was shortened by 1 base and J by 1 base, with 11 bases between the two germline ends. Germline loops: CDR1 LNHNV, CDR2 YYDKDF (reference sequence).

This clonotype was detected a few times. The chain combines TRBV20-1 with TRBJ1-4; TRBD1 matches at 9 bases. J lost 4 bases, V lost 5 bases, and 2 bases had no gene match. The CDR3 totals 13 residues. Germline CDR1 and CDR2: DFQATT and SNEGSKA (reference sequence). The CDR3 sequence: CSADRGYNEKLFF. The CDR3, as DNA: TGCAGTGCTGACAGGGGGTATAATGAAAAACTGTTTTTT.

Comment on this clonotype: A junction end diverges from the germline sequence, so it may reflect a read error. The genes are TRBV20-1 and TRBJ2-3; 16 bases fit TRBD2. The CDR3 is 19 amino acids. CDR1 DFQATT and CDR2 SNEGSKA come from the germline V gene (reference sequence). CDR3: CSATGVGLAGGKRADTQYF. The CDR3 nucleotides are TGCAGTGCCACGGGAGTGGGACTAGCGGGAGGGAAACGGGCAGATACACAGTATTTT.

The chain couples TRBV18 to TRBJ2-3; tentatively, D is TRBD1 (7 bases). There are 15 residues in the CDR3. The germline V and J ends were trimmed by 6 bases and 0 bases, with 13 bases remaining between them. Per the germline V gene, CDR1 is KGHSH and CDR2 is LQKENI. In nucleotides, the CDR3 is TGTGCCAGCTCTACCGCAGGGGGGAGCACAGATACGCAGTATTTT. Its protein is CASSTAGGSTDTQYF. The whole variable domain, filled in from reference TRBV18 and TRBJ2-3, reads NAGVMQNPRHLVRRRGQEARLRCSPMKGHSHVYWYRQLPEEGLKFMVYLQKENIIDESGMPKERFSAEFPKEGPSILRIQQVVRGDSAAYFCASSTAGGSTDTQYFGPGTRLTVL.

This clonotype was counted a few times. The gene calls are TRBV12-3 or TRBV12-4 and TRBJ2-7; 8 bases are a match to TRBD2. This CDR3 has 15 amino acids. Trimming cost V 5 bases and J 7 bases; bases outside gene matches: 13. CDR3 DNA: TGTGCCAGCAGTAGTTCCGGGACCCCGGGAGGGGAGCAGTACTTC. Protein: CASSSSGTPGGEQYF.